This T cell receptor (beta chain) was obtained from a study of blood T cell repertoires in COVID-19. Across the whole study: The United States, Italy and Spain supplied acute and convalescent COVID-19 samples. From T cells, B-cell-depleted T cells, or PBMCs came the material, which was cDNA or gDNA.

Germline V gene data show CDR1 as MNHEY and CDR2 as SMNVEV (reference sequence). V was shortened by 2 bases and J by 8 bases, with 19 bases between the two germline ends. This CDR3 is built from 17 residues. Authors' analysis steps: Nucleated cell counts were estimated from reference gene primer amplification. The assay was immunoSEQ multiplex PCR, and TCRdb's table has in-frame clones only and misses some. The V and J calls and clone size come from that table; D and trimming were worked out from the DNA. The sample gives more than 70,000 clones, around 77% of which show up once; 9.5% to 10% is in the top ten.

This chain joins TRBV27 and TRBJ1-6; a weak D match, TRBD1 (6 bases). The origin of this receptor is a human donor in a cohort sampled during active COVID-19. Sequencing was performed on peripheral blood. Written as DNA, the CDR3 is TGTGCCAGCAGTTTAGCGTCCCAGGGGTCCGGATATTCACCCCTCCACTTT. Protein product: CASSLASQGSGYSPLHF.